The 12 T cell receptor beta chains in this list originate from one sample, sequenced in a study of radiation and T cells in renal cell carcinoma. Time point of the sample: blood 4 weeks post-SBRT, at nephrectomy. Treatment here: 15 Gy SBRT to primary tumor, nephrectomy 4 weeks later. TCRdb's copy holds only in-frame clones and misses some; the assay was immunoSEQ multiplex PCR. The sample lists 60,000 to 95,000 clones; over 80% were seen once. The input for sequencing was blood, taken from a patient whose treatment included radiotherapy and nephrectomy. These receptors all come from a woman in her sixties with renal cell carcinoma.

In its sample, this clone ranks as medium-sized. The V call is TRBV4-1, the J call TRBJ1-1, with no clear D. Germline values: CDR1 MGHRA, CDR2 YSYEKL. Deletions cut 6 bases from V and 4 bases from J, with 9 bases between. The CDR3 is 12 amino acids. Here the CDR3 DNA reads TGCGCCAGCAGGGGAGGGTTCACTGAAGCTTTCTTT. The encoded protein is CASRGGFTEAFF.

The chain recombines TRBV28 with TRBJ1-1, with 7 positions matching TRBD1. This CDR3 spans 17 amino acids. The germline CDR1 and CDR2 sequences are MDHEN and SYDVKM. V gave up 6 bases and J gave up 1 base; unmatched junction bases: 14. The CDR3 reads CASRPRTGMDPNTEAFF. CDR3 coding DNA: TGTGCCAGCAGACCTAGGACAGGAATGGATCCGAACACTGAAGCTTTCTTT.

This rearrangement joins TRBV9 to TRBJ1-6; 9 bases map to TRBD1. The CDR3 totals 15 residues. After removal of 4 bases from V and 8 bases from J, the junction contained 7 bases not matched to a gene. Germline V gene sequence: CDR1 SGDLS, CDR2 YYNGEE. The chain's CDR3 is CASSPDRGRHSPLHF. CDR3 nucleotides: TGTGCCAGCAGCCCGGACAGGGGAAGGCATTCACCCCTCCACTTT.

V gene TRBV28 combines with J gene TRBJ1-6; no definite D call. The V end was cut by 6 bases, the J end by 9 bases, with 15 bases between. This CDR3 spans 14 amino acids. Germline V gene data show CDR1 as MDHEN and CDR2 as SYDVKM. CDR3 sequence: CASSLVGVPSPLHF. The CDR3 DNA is TGTGCCAGCAGCCTGGTCGGGGTACCTTCACCCCTCCACTTT.

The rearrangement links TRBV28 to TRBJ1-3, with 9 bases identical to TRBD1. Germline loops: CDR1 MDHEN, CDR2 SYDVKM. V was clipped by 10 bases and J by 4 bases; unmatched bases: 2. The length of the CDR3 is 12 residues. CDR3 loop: CATGTGGNTIYF. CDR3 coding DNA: TGTGCCACCGGGACAGGGGGAAACACCATATATTTT.

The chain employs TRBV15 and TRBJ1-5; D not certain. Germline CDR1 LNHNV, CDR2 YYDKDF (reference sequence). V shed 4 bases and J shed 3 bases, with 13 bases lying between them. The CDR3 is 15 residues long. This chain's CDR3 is CATSTITASNQPQHF. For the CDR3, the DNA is TGTGCCACCAGCACCATTACAGCCTCCAATCAGCCCCAGCATTTT. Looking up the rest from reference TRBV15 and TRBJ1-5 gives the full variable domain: DAMVIQNPRYQVTQFGKPVTLSCSQTLNHNVMYWYQQKSSQAPKLLFHYYDKDFNNEADTPDNFQSRRPNTSFCFLDIRSPGLGDTAMYLCATSTITASNQPQHFGDGTRLSIL.

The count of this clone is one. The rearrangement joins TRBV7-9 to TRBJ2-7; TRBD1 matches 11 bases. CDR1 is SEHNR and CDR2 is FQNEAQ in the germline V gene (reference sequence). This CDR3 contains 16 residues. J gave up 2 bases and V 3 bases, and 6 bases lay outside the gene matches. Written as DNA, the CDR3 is TGTGCCAGCAGCTTGCTCCCGGGACAGGGGGCCTACGAGCAGTACTTC. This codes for CASSLLPGQGAYEQYF.

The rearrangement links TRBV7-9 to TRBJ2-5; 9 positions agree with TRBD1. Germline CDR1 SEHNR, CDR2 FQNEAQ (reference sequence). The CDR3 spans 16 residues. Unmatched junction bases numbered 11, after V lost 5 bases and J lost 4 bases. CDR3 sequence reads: CASSPRDRDSGETQYF. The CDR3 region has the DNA TGTGCCAGCAGCCCCCGGGACAGGGACTCAGGAGAGACCCAGTACTTC. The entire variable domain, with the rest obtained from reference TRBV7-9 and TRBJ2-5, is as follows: DTGVSQNPRHKITKRGQNVTFRCDPISEHNRLYWYRQTLGQGPEFLTYFQNEAQLEKSRLLSDRFSAERPKGSFSTLEIQRTEQGDSAMYLCASSPRDRDSGETQYFGPGTRLLVL.

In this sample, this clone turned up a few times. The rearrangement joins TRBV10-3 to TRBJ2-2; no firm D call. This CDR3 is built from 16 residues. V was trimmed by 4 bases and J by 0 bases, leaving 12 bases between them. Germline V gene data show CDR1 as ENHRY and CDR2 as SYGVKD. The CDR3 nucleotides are TGTGCCATCAGTGGTGAACATCTACCGAACACCGGGGAGCTGTTTTTT. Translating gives CAISGEHLPNTGELFF.

The CDR3 sequence is CASSSSPGQGNQPQHF. Here the CDR3 DNA reads TGTGCCAGCAGTTCCTCCCCGGGACAGGGGAACCAGCCCCAGCATTTT. This chain connects TRBV27 to TRBJ1-5; 10 bases line up with TRBD1. The CDR3 is made up of 16 amino acids. From germline, CDR1 is MNHEY and CDR2 SMNVEV (reference sequence). V was clipped by 4 bases and J by 7 bases; unmatched bases: 10.

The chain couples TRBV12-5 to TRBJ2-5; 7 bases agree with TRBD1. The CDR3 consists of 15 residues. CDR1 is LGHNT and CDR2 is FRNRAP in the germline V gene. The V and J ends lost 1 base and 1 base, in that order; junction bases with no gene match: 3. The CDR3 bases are TGTGCTAGTGGTTTGGGGGACAGAGTCCAAGAGACCCAGTACTTC. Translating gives CASGLGDRVQETQYF.

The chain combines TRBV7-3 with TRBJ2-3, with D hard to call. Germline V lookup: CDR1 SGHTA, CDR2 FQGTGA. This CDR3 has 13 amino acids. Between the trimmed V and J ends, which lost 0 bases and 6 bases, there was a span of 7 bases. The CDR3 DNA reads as TGTGCCAGCAGCTTAACCCGTGTTGATACGCAGTATTTT. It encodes CASSLTRVDTQYF.